These 7 T cell receptor beta chains originate from one sample sequenced in a study of response to subunit inactivated influenza vaccine. TCRdb analysed the RT-PCR reads with MiXCR anew, one entry per CDR3 protein. The table has about 310,000 distinct CDR3 sequences, just over 20% seen once. The sequencing here drew on PBMCs from blood, taken less than 22 months after vaccination. These receptor sequences come from a man aged 45-69 years who received an inactivated influenza vaccine.

This clonotype has more than one count but fewer than ten. The rearrangement links TRBV10-3 to TRBJ2-3; D call uncertain. The CDR3 is 14 residues long. Trimming stripped 4 bases from V and 0 bases from J, with 8 bases between. CDR1 is ENHRY, CDR2 SYGVKD, per germline. The CDR3 loop is CAISARPSTDTQYF. CDR3 nucleotide sequence: TGTGCCATCAGTGCACGGCCGAGCACAGATACGCAGTATTTT.

The chain has TRBV7-3 and TRBJ2-2; possibly TRBD2 for D (6 bases). Germline-derived CDR1 and CDR2 are SGHTA and FQGTGA. CDR3 length equals 15 residues. Trimming cost V 0 bases and J 2 bases, with 7 bases left between them. The CDR3 is CASSLTSGNTGELFF. The CDR3 DNA is TGTGCCAGCAGCTTAACTAGCGGAAACACCGGGGAGCTGTTTTTT.

There are many counts of this clonotype. The V gene is TRBV19, the J gene TRBJ1-1; D unclear. Per the germline V gene, CDR1 is LNHDA and CDR2 is SQIVND (reference sequence). Trimming left V 8 bases short and J 4 bases short, with 11 bases between. The CDR3 consists of 12 residues. CDR3 bases: TGTGCCAGTGGTGGGAGATCCACTGAAGCTTTCTTT. Its translation: CASGGRSTEAFF.

In this sample, this clonotype turned up many times. The CDR3 DNA follows: TGTGCCAGCAGTTTTATCTCTAGCGGAGGCTCCTACGAGCAGTACTTC. Translated, it gives CASSFISSGGSYEQYF. The rearrangement uses TRBV27 and TRBJ2-7, with TRBD2 matching over 7 bases. V dropped 3 bases and J dropped 0; count of bases not matched to a gene: 8. Germline V CDR1 and CDR2: MNHEY, SMNVEV (reference sequence). The CDR3 covers 16 residues.

This clonotype has more than one count but fewer than ten. V gene TRBV29-1 combines with J gene TRBJ2-2; 11 bases are a match to TRBD1. The CDR3 loop spans 15 amino acids. Germline trimming cut 7 bases from V and 4 bases from J; bases unmatched to any gene: 8. Germline V gene data show CDR1 as SQVTM and CDR2 as ANQGSEA. The CDR3 sequence is CSAGAGTGGTGELFF. Written as DNA, the CDR3 is TGCAGCGCCGGGGCCGGGACAGGGGGCACCGGGGAGCTGTTTTTT.

The rearrangement links TRBV15 to TRBJ2-5; 10 bases line up with TRBD1. Germline CDR1 and CDR2: LNHNV and YYDKDF (reference sequence). Losses at the gene ends were 8 bases for V and 4 bases for J; bases not matched to a gene: 4. This CDR3 is built from 13 residues. Here the CDR3 reads CATERDRGETQYF. The DNA of the CDR3 is TGTGCCACCGAGCGGGACAGGGGAGAGACCCAGTACTTC. The full variable domain, with the rest looked up from reference TRBV15 and TRBJ2-5, is DAMVIQNPRYQVTQFGKPVTLSCSQTLNHNVMYWYQQKSSQAPKLLFHYYDKDFNNEADTPDNFQSRRPNTSFCFLDIRSPGLGDTAMYLCATERDRGETQYFGPGTRLLVL.

The V call is TRBV24-1, the J call TRBJ1-5; a weak D match, TRBD1 (6 bases). The CDR3 consists of 18 residues. Germline V gene sequence: CDR1 KGHDR, CDR2 SFDVKD. V was trimmed by 8 bases and J by 2 bases, leaving 24 bases between them. The CDR3: CATTDSGQRREGNQPQHF. The CDR3 coding sequence is TGTGCCACCACCGACTCCGGACAGAGGAGGGAGGGCAATCAGCCCCAGCATTTT.